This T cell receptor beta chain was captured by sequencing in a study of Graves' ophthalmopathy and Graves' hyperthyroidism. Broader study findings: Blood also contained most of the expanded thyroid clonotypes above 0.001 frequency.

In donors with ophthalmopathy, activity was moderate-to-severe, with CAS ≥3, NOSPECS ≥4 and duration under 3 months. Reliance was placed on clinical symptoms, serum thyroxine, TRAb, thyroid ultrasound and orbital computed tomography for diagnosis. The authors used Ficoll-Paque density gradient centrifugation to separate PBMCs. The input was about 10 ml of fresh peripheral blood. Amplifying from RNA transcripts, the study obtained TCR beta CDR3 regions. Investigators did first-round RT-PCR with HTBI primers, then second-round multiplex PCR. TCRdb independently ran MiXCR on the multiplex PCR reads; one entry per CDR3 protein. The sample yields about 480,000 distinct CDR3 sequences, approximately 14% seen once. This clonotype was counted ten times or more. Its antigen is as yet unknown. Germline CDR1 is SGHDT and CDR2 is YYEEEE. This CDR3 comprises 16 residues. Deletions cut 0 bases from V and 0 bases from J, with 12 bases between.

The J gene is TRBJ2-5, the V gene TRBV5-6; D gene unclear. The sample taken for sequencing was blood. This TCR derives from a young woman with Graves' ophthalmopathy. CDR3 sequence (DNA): TGTGCCAGCAGCTTGGCCGAACGGAATTACCAAGAGACCCAGTACTTC. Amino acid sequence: CASSLAERNYQETQYF.